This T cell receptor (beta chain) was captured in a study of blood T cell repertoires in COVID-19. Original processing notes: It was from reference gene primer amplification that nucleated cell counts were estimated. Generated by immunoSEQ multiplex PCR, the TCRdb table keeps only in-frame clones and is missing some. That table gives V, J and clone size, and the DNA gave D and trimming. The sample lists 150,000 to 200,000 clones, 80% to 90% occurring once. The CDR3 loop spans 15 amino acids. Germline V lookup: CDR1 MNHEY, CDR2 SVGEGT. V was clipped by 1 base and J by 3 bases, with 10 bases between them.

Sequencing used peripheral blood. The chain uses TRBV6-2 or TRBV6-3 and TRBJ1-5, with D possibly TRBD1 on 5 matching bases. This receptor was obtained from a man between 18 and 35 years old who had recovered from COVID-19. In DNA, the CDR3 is TGTGCCAGCAGTTACTGGGCAGGGAACAATCAGCCCCAGCATTTT. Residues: CASSYWAGNNQPQHF.